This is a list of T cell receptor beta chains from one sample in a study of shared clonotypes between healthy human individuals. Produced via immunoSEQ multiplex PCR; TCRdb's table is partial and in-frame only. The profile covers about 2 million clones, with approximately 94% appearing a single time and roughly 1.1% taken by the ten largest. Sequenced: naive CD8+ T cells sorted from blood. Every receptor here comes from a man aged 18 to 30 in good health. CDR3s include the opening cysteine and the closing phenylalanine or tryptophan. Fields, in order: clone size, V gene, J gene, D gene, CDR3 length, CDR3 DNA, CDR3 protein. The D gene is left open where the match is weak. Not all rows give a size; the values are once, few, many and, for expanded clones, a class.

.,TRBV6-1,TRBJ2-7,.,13,TGTGCCAGCAGTCACAGACAAACCTACGAGCAGTACTTC,CASSHRQTYEQYF
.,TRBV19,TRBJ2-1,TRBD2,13,TGTGCCAGTAGTAGTTTAGCGGGAGCGCAGCAGTTCTTC,CASSSLAGAQQFF
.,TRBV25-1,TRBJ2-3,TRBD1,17,TGTGCCAGCTTCCCCGGGACAGGGTCAAAGGACCCAGATACGCAGTATTTT,CASFPGTGSKDPDTQYF
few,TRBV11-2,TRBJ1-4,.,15,TGTGCCAGCAGCCCCCCCGGGACTCTTAATGAAAAACTGTTTTTT,CASSPPGTLNEKLFF
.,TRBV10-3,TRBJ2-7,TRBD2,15,TGTGCCATCAGAGGGGCTAGCGGGGGAACCTACGAGCAGTACTTC,CAIRGASGGTYEQYF
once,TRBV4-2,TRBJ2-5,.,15,TGTGCCAGCAGCCAAGATCTGATGGTCGGAGAGACCCAGTACTTC,CASSQDLMVGETQYF
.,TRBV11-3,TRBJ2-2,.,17,TGTGCCAGCAGCTTAGGCTCAGGAGCCACGAACACCGGGGAGCTGTTTTTT,CASSLGSGATNTGELFF
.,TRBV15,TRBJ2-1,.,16,TGTGCCACCAGCAGAATTCCGGGCCTCCGGGTGGATGAGCAGTTCTTC,CATSRIPGLRVDEQFF
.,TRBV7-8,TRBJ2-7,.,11,TGTGCCAGCAGCCCAACATACGAGCAGTACTTC,CASSPTYEQYF
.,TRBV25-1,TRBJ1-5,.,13,TGTGCCAGCAGTGTAGGGGGCAATCAGCCCCAGCATTTT,CASSVGGNQPQHF
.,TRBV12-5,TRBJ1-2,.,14,TGTGCTAGTGGTCCGGAGGGACCTGCATATGGCTACACCTTC,CASGPEGPAYGYTF
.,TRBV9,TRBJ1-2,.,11,TGTGCCAGCAGCTCGGACACTGGCTACACCTTC,CASSSDTGYTF
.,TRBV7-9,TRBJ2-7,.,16,TGTGCCAGCAGCGCCCCCCTCCCTGACAGATCCTACGAGCAGTACTTC,CASSAPLPDRSYEQYF
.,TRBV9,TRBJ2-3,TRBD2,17,TGTGCCAGCAGCGAGGGGCTGACTAGCGGATACACAGATACGCAGTATTTT,CASSEGLTSGYTDTQYF
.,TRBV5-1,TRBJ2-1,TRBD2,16,TGCGCCAGCAGCCCGACGACTAGCGGGTTCTACAATGAGCAGTTCTTC,CASSPTTSGFYNEQFF
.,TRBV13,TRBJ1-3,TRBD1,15,TGTGCCAGCAGCCGGGACAGCTACTCTGGAAACACCATATATTTT,CASSRDSYSGNTIYF
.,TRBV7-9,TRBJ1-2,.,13,TGTGCCAGCAGTGACGGGACACTCTATGGCTACACCTTC,CASSDGTLYGYTF
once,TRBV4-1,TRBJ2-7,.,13,TGCGCCAGCAGCCGAGCGGACTCCTACGAGCAGTACTTC,CASSRADSYEQYF
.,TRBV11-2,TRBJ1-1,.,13,TGTGCCAGCAGCTTAGATGGGTCAGTTGAAGCTTTCTTT,CASSLDGSVEAFF
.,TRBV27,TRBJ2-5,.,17,TGTGCCAGCAGTTCCCTTAAGGTAACCGGCCTTCAAGAGACCCAGTACTTC,CASSSLKVTGLQETQYF
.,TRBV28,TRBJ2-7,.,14,TGTGCCAGCAGCGGAACCGGGACCTCCTACGAGCAGTACTTC,CASSGTGTSYEQYF
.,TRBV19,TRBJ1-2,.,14,TGTGCCAGTAGTATAGACGGGTCAGGCAGTGGCTACACCTTC,CASSIDGSGSGYTF
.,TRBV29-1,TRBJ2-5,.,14,TGCAGCGTTGCAGGGTATTTCCCCCAAGAGACCCAGTACTTC,CSVAGYFPQETQYF
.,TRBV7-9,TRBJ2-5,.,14,TGTGCCAGCAGCTTAGCACAGGTCCAAGAGACCCAGTACTTC,CASSLAQVQETQYF
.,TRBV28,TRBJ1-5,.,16,TGTGCCAGCAGTTTATGGGCCGGGGGGAGCAATCAGCCCCAGCATTTT,CASSLWAGGSNQPQHF
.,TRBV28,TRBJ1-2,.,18,TGTGCCAGCAGTTTACCCCTGACAGGACTGCTGGTTAGCTATGGCTACACCTTC,CASSLPLTGLLVSYGYTF
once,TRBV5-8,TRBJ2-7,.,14,TGTGCCAGCAGCCCCGGCTGGGGGGTCTACGAGCAGTACTTC,CASSPGWGVYEQYF
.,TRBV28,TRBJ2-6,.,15,TGTGCCAGCGCAGGTTTAAAGTCTGGGGCCAACGTCCTGACTTTC,CASAGLKSGANVLTF
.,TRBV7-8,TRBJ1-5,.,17,TGTGCCAGCAGCTTCACTGTGCTAGGGGGGCCCAATCAGCCCCAGCATTTT,CASSFTVLGGPNQPQHF